The source of this T cell receptor (beta chain) is a study of blood T cell repertoires in COVID-19. Method: immunoSEQ multiplex PCR; TCRdb's copy keeps in-frame clones and lacks some. Of approximately 200,000 clones listed, less than 95% are singletons. In its sample, this clone was seen once. The CDR3 runs 16 residues. With 2 bases removed from V and 0 bases from J, the gap between germline ends came to 14 bases. The germline V gene encodes CDR1 SGHDT and CDR2 YYEEEE. This sequence was found in a young man with COVID-19, enrolled during active disease. The chain carries TRBV5-6 and TRBJ1-1; no reliable D call. Material for sequencing was peripheral blood. Here the CDR3 DNA reads TGTGCCAGCAGCTTATCTCAGGATATTATGAACACTGAAGCTTTCTTT. Protein sequence: CASSLSQDIMNTEAFF. The variable domain in full, with the rest retrieved from reference TRBV5-6 and TRBJ1-1, is DAGVTQSPTHLIKTRGQQVTLRCSPKSGHDTVSWYQQALGQGPQFIFQYYEEEERQRGNFPDRFSGHQFPNYSSELNVNALLLGDSALYLCASSLSQDIMNTEAFFGQGTRLTVV.